The present TCR beta chain was sequenced within a study of blood T cell repertoires in COVID-19. Original processing notes: Amplification of reference gene primers provided the estimated nucleated cell counts. Some clones are missing from TCRdb's copy, which holds only in-frame ones; the method was immunoSEQ multiplex PCR. V and J calls and clone size are as listed in that table; D and trimming were resolved from the DNA. The data show some 270,000 clones, with 90% seen just once and 2.1% held by the top ten. CDR3 length: 14 amino acids. Trimming removed 7 bases from V and 3 bases from J, with 15 bases in between. Per the germline V gene, CDR1 is MNHEY and CDR2 is SVGAGI. Patients in Seattle were enrolled during active infection, then followed longitudinally.

This clonotype originated in a woman between 55 and 75 years old with COVID-19, enrolled during active disease. The material sequenced was peripheral blood. This chain uses TRBV6-5 with TRBJ1-2; TRBD1 might be the D (5 bases). CDR3 bases: TGTGCCAGCACCCCCGGACAATTGGACTATGGCTACACCTTC. Translation: CASTPGQLDYGYTF.